The rows below give T cell receptor beta chains drawn from one sample of a study of T cells expressing NK-cell markers. For each CDR3 protein, TCRdb gives one entry from its re-call of the 5' RACE reads, without DNA. Its table records around 550,000 distinct CDR3 sequences. The sequencing sample was made of blood T cells: a sorted CD56 or NKG2C T cell subset, CD4+ or CD8+ T cells, or bulk PBMC T cells (not recorded which). Source of these receptors: a man in his late teens or twenties in good health. CDR3s include the opening cysteine and the closing phenylalanine or tryptophan.

TRBV25-1,TRBJ2-6,CASSGMMANVLTF
TRBV24-1,TRBJ2-1,CATSDTTGTGPYNEQFF
TRBV6-2/TRBV6-3,TRBJ2-2,CASSHEQPPGQGGELFF
TRBV19,TRBJ2-1,CASSILPSGSYNEQFF
TRBV12-5,TRBJ2-7,CASGLFPGQEIFYEQYF
TRBV30,TRBJ2-1,CAWAFFSPPEQFF
TRBV5-1,TRBJ1-4,CASIGQSREKLFF
TRBV3-1,TRBJ1-3,CASSQDILAGNTIYF
TRBV12-3/TRBV12-4,TRBJ2-3,CASRKTGIDTQYF
TRBV6-5,TRBJ1-6,CASSYSLRSRNSPLHF
TRBV10-3,TRBJ2-7,CAISEWGTENEQYF
TRBV5-1,TRBJ2-4,CASTQGRGGNQYF
TRBV19,TRBJ2-1,CASSIGPGAHPSNEQFF
TRBV6-2/TRBV6-3,TRBJ2-5,CASSPMRGHETQYF
TRBV7-2,TRBJ1-1,CASSLRRDLWLGTEAFF